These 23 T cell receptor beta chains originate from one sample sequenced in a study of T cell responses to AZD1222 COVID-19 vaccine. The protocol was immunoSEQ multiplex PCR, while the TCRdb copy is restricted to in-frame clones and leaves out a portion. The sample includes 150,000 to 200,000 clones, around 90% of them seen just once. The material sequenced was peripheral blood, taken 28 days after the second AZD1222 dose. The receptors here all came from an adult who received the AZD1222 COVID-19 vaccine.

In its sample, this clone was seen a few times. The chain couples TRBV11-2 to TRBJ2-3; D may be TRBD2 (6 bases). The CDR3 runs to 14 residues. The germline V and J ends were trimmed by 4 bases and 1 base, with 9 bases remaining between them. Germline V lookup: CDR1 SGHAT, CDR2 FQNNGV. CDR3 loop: CASSSGTRTDTQYF. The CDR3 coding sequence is TGTGCCAGCAGCTCCGGGACTCGCACAGATACGCAGTATTTT.

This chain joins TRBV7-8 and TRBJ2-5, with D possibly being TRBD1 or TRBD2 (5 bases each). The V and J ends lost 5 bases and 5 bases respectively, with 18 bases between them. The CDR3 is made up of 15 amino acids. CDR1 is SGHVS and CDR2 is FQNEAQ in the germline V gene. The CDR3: CASSAMGPTRETQYF. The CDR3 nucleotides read TGTGCCAGCAGCGCTATGGGACCCACTAGGGAGACCCAGTACTTC.

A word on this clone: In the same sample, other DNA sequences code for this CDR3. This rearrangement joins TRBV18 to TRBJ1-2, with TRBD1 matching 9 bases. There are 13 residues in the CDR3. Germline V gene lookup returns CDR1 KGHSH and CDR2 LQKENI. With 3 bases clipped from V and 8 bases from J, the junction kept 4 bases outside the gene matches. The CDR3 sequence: CASSPGQGEGYTF. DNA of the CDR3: TGTGCCAGCTCACCGGGACAGGGTGAGGGCTACACCTTC. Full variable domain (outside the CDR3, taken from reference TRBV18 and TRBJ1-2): NAGVMQNPRHLVRRRGQEARLRCSPMKGHSHVYWYRQLPEEGLKFMVYLQKENIIDESGMPKERFSAEFPKEGPSILRIQQVVRGDSAAYFCASSPGQGEGYTFGSGTRLTVV.

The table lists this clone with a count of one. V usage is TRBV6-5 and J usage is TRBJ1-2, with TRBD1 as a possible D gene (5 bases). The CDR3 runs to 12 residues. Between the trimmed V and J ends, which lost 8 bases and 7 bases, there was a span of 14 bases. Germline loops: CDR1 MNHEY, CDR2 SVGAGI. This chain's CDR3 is CASFSREAGYTF. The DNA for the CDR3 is TGTGCCAGCTTTAGCAGGGAGGCTGGCTACACCTTC.

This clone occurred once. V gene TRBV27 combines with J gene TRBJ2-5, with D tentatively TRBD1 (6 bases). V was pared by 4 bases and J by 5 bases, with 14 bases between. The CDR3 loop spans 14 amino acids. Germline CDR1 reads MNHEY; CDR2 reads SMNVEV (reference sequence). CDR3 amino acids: CASSSKGGGETQYF. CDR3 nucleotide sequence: TGTGCCAGCAGTTCCAAAGGGGGTGGGGAGACCCAGTACTTC.

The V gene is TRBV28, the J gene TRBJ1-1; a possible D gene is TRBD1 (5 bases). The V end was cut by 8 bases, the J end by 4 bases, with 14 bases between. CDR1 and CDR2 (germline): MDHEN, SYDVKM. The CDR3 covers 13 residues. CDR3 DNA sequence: TGTGCCAGCGCGGGGGACGCGCTCACTGAAGCTTTCTTT. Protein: CASAGDALTEAFF.

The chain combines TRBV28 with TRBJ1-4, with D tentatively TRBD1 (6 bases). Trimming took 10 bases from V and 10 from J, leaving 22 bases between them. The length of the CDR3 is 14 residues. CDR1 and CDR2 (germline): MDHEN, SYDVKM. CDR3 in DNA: TGTGCCACCCTTCGCCCCGGGGGCGAGGTAAAACTGTTTTTT. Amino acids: CATLRPGGEVKLFF.

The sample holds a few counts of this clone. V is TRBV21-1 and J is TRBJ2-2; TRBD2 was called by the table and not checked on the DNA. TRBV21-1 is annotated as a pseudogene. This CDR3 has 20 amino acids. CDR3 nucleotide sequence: TGTGCCAGCAGCACTGAATTCCGGACTAGCGGGGGGGCCAACACCGGGGAGCTGTTTTTT. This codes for CASSTEFRTSGGANTGELFF.

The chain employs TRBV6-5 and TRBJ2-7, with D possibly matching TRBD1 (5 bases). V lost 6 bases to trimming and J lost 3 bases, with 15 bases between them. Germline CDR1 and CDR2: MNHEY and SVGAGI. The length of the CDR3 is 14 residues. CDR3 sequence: CASRKGYSNYEQYF. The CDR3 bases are TGTGCCAGCAGAAAGGGGTACAGCAACTACGAGCAGTACTTC.

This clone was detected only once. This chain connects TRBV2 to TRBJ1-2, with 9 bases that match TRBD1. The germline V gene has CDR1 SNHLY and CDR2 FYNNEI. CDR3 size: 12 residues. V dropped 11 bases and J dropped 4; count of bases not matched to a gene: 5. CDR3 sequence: CAGTTGGYGYTF. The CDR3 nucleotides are TGTGCCGGTACGACAGGGGGCTATGGCTACACCTTC.

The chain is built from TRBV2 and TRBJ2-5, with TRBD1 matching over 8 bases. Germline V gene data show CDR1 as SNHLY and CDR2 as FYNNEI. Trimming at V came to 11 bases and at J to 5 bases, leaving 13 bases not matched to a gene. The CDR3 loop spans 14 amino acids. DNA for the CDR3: TGTGCCTCCCTTCCGGACAGGGCGATCGAGACCCAGTACTTC. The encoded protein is CASLPDRAIETQYF.

In DNA form, the CDR3 reads TGCGCCAGCAGCTTCGGTTCAGATACGCAGTATTTT. This encodes CASSFGSDTQYF. The rearrangement uses TRBV5-1 and TRBJ2-3; unclear D gene. V was cut by 2 bases and J by 4 bases, with 5 bases left in between. Germline CDR1 reads SGHRS; CDR2 reads YFSETQ. This CDR3 comprises 12 residues.

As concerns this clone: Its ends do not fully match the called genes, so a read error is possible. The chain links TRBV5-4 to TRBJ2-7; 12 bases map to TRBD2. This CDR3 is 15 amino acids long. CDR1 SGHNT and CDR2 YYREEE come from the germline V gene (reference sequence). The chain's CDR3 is CANSSRASGGAEQYF. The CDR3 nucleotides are TGTGCCAACAGCTCCCGGGCTAGCGGGGGGGCCGAGCAGTACTTC. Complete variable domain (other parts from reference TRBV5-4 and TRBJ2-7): ETGVTQSPTHLIKTRGQQVTLRCSSQSGHNTVSWYQQALGQGPQFIFQYYREEENGRGNFPPRFSGLQFPNYSSELNVNALELDDSALYLCANSSRASGGAEQYFGPGTRLTVT.

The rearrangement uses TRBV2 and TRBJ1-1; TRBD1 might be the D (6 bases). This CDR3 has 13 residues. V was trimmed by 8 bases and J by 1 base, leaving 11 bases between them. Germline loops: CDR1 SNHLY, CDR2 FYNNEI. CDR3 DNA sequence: TGTGCCAGCTACAGGGATGAGAACACTGAAGCTTTCTTT. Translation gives CASYRDENTEAFF.

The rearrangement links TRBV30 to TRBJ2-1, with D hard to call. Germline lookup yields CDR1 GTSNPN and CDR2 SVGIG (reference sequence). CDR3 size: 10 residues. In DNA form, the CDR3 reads TGTGCTTACTCTTACAATGAGCAGTTCTTC. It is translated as CAYSYNEQFF.

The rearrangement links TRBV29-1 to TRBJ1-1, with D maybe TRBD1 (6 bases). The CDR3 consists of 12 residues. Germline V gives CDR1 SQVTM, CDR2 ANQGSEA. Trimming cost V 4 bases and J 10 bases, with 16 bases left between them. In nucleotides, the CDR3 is TGCAGCGTTGGAGGGCTAGGGGGTTCAGCTTTCTTT. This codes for CSVGGLGGSAFF.

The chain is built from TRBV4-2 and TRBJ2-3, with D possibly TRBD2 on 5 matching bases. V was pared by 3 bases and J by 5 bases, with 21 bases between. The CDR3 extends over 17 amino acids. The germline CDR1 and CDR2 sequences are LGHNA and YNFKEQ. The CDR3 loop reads CASSQTIATTVRDTQYF. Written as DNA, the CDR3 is TGTGCCAGCAGCCAGACAATTGCGACTACCGTCCGAGATACGCAGTATTTT.

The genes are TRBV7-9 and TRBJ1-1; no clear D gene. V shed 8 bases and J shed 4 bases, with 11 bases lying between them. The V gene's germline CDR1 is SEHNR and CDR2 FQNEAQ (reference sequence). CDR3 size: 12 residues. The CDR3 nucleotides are TGTGCCAGCCTTTTCGAGGGCACTGAAGCTTTCTTT. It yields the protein CASLFEGTEAFF.

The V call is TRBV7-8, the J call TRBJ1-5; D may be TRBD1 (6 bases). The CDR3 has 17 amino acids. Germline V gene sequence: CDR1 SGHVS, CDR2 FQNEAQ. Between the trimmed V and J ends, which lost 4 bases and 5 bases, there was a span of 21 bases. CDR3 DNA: TGTGCCAGCAGCTCCTTTTCCCTGACAGGACTAGATCAGCCCCAGCATTTT. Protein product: CASSSFSLTGLDQPQHF. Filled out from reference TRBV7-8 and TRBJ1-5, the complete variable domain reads GAGVSQSPRYKVAKRGQDVALRCDPISGHVSLFWYQQALGQGPEFLTYFQNEAQLDKSGLPSDRFFAERPEGSVSTLKIQRTQQEDSAVYLCASSSFSLTGLDQPQHFGDGTRLSIL.

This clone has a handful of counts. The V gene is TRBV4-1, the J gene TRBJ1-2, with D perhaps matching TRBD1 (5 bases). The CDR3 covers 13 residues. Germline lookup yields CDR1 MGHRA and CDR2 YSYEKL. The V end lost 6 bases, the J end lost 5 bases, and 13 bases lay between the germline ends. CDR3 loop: CASRGPRLYGYTF. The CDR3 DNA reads TGCGCCAGCAGGGGACCAAGATTGTATGGCTACACCTTC.

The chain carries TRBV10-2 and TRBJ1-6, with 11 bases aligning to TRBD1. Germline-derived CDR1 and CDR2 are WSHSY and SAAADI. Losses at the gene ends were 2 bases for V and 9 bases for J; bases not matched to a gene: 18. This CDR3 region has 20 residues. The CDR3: CASSEPKADGTGGYRSPLHF. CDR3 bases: TGCGCCAGCAGTGAGCCGAAAGCAGATGGGACAGGGGGTTATCGTTCACCCCTCCACTTT.

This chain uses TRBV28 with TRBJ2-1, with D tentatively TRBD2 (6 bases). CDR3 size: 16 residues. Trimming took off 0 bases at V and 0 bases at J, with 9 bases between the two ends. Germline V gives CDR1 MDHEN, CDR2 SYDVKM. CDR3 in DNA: TGTGCCAGCAGTTTATGGGGGGGAAGCTCCTACAATGAGCAGTTCTTC. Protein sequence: CASSLWGGSSYNEQFF. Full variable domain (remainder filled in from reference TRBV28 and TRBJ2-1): DVKVTQSSRYLVKRTGEKVFLECVQDMDHENMFWYRQDPGLGLRLIYFSYDVKMKEKGDIPEGYSVSREKKERFSLILESASTNQTSMYLCASSLWGGSSYNEQFFGPGTRLTVL.

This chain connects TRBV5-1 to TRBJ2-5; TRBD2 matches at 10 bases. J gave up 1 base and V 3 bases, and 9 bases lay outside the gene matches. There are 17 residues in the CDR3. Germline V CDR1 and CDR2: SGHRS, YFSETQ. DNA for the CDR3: TGCGCCAGCAGCTGGGGGTCCAGCGGGAGGGCCCAAGAGACCCAGTACTTC. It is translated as CASSWGSSGRAQETQYF.